A selection of T cell receptor beta chains follows, all from one sample in a study of tumor-infiltrating lymphocytes in glioblastoma multiforme. TCRdb processed the multiplex PCR reads anew with MiXCR; each CDR3 protein has one entry. The data show 15,000 to 20,000 distinct CDR3 sequences, with 65% to 80% seen just once and around 19% held by the top ten. Source material: peripheral blood. These receptors originate from a male donor with glioblastoma. Each CDR3 is given with its conserved first and last residue. Each record gives: V gene, D gene, CDR3 length, J gene, clone size, CDR3 DNA, CDR3 protein. A D gene is named only where the DNA matches it firmly. For some rows the clone size is stated as once, few or many, or as a class when expanded; others skip it.

V: TRBV5-1
D: TRBD2
length: 16
J: TRBJ2-7
size: many
DNA: TGCGCCAGCAGCTGGACTAGCGGGGCTGGGGGGTACGAGCAGTACTTC
CDR3: CASSWTSGAGGYEQYF

V: TRBV6-2/TRBV6-3
D: TRBD2
length: 14
J: TRBJ2-7
size: few
DNA: TGTGCCAGCAGTTACGGCGGGAGCACCTACGAGCAGTACTTC
CDR3: CASSYGGSTYEQYF

V: TRBV7-3
D: .
length: 13
J: TRBJ2-1
size: .
DNA: TGTGCCTCCTCTAACGGTGGGTACAATGAGCAGTTCTTC
CDR3: CASSNGGYNEQFF

V: TRBV11-2
D: .
length: 16
J: TRBJ2-5
size: few
DNA: TGTGCCAGCAGCTTAGGTACGGCAGCCAAACAAGAGACCCAGTACTTC
CDR3: CASSLGTAAKQETQYF

V: TRBV29-1
D: TRBD2
length: 15
J: TRBJ2-2
size: many
DNA: TGCAGCGTTGCTACAGCGGGAGCTAGCACCGGGGAGCTGTTTTTT
CDR3: CSVATAGASTGELFF

V: TRBV12-3/TRBV12-4
D: TRBD2
length: 19
J: TRBJ2-1
size: .
DNA: TGTGCCAGCAGACGCACGACTAGCGGGAGGACGAGCTCCTGCAATGATCAGTTCTTC
CDR3: CASRRTTSGRTSSCNDQFF

V: TRBV4-2
D: TRBD1
length: 16
J: TRBJ1-5
size: .
DNA: TGTGCCAGCGGCCAAGAAACAGGGGAAGGCAATCAGCCCCGGCATTTT
CDR3: CASGQETGEGNQPRHF

V: TRBV29-1
D: .
length: 13
J: TRBJ2-3
size: .
DNA: TGCAGCGTTGCCGCCACAGTTCCAGATACGCAGTATTTT
CDR3: CSVAATVPDTQYF

V: TRBV29-1
D: .
length: 14
J: TRBJ2-7
size: .
DNA: TGCGGCATTGTGGGGGACAAGGGCTTCTACGAGCAGTACTTC
CDR3: CGIVGDKGFYEQYF

V: TRBV11-2
D: .
length: 16
J: TRBJ2-3
size: .
DNA: TGTGCCAGCGGCTTAAGGTTAGCGGTGACCACATATACGCAGTATTTT
CDR3: CASGLRLAVTTYTQYF

V: TRBV30
D: .
length: 12
J: TRBJ2-3
size: many
DNA: TGTGCCTGGAGTGAGATTGGAGATACGCAGTATTTT
CDR3: CAWSEIGDTQYF

V: TRBV6-5
D: .
length: 17
J: TRBJ2-7
size: many
DNA: TGTGCCAGCAGTTGGCAGAACAGGGTAGGCCTCTCCTACGAGCAGTACTTC
CDR3: CASSWQNRVGLSYEQYF

V: TRBV29-1
D: TRBD2
length: 15
J: TRBJ2-7
size: once
DNA: TGCGGCGTTGAATTAGGGACTAGCGGGAGCGACGAGCAGTACTTC
CDR3: CGVELGTSGSDEQYF

V: TRBV5-6
D: .
length: 15
J: TRBJ2-7
size: .
DNA: TGTGCCAGCAGCTTGGGAGTCACTAGGGCCTACGGGCAGTACTTC
CDR3: CASSLGVTRAYGQYF

V: TRBV6-5
D: .
length: 14
J: TRBJ2-7
size: .
DNA: TGTGCCATCAGTAACCTAGGGGACTCCTACGAGCAGTGCTTC
CDR3: CAISNLGDSYEQCF

V: TRBV11-2
D: .
length: 12
J: TRBJ2-7
size: once
DNA: TGTTCCAGTCGATTATCCGATTACGAGCAGTACTTC
CDR3: CSSRLSDYEQYF

V: TRBV29-1
D: .
length: 13
J: TRBJ1-4
size: .
DNA: TGCAGCATTACCCTGATAAGTAATGAAAAACTGTTTTTT
CDR3: CSITLISNEKLFF

V: TRBV12-3/TRBV12-4
D: TRBD1
length: 17
J: TRBJ1-1
size: .
DNA: TGTGCCAGCAGTTTATGGGGGACAGGGGTTCGTGGCGCTGAAGCTTTCTTT
CDR3: CASSLWGTGVRGAEAFF

V: TRBV4-2
D: .
length: 14
J: TRBJ2-3
size: .
DNA: TGTGCCAGTAGCCACGCAGGAGGGGGAGATACGCAGTATTTT
CDR3: CASSHAGGGDTQYF

V: TRBV29-1
D: .
length: 13
J: TRBJ1-2
size: once
DNA: TGCGGCGTTGAAGAACGGTGTCCCTATGGCTACACCTTC
CDR3: CGVEERCPYGYTF

V: TRBV11-3
D: .
length: 12
J: TRBJ2-7
size: .
DNA: TGCTCCAACAGCTACCGGTACTACGAGCAGTACTTC
CDR3: CSNSYRYYEQYF

V: TRBV11-3
D: TRBD1
length: 16
J: TRBJ2-3
size: .
DNA: TGTGCCAGCAGCCCTGGCGCAGACAGGGGCAATGATACGCAGTATTTT
CDR3: CASSPGADRGNDTQYF

V: TRBV29-1
D: .
length: 12
J: TRBJ1-1
size: .
DNA: TGCAGCGGGAAAGAAGTGGGGGCGGAGGCTTTCTTT
CDR3: CSGKEVGAEAFF

V: TRBV11-2
D: .
length: 13
J: TRBJ2-1
size: few
DNA: TGTGCCAGCAGCTTAGAACAGACCAATGAGCAGTTCTTC
CDR3: CASSLEQTNEQFF

V: TRBV6-5
D: .
length: 15
J: TRBJ2-1
size: .
DNA: TGTGCCAGCAGTCCCATTCGAAGTCAGTACAATGAGCAGTTCTTC
CDR3: CASSPIRSQYNEQFF

V: TRBV14
D: .
length: 13
J: TRBJ2-2
size: once
DNA: TGTGCCAGCAGCCGAACAGGTCTTGGGGAGCTGTTTTTC
CDR3: CASSRTGLGELFF

V: TRBV24-1
D: TRBD2
length: 15
J: TRBJ2-1
size: .
DNA: TGTGCCACCAGTGATTCGCCTAGCGGGAGAAATGAGCAGTTCTTC
CDR3: CATSDSPSGRNEQFF

V: TRBV6-2/TRBV6-3
D: TRBD1
length: 15
J: TRBJ1-1
size: .
DNA: TGTGCCAGCACTTGGACAGGGGGGTTGAACACTGAAGCTTTCTTT
CDR3: CASTWTGGLNTEAFF

V: TRBV2
D: .
length: 11
J: TRBJ1-3
size: few
DNA: TGTGCCAGCAGACGGAACAAATACTGGGATTTT
CDR3: CASRRNKYWDF

V: TRBV30
D: .
length: 14
J: TRBJ2-1
size: .
DNA: TGTGCCTGGAGGTGGGAGAGGCCCTACAATGAGCAGTTCTTC
CDR3: CAWRWERPYNEQFF

V: TRBV20-1
D: .
length: 14
J: TRBJ2-1
size: once
DNA: TGCAGTGCTGAAGACAGATATCACTACAATGAGCAGTTCTTC
CDR3: CSAEDRYHYNEQFF

V: TRBV11-2
D: .
length: 16
J: TRBJ2-6
size: .
DNA: TGTGCCAGCAGCTTAGGGGATGGCCCTGGGGCAACCGTCCTGACTTTC
CDR3: CASSLGDGPGATVLTF

V: TRBV11-2
D: .
length: 15
J: TRBJ2-3
size: few
DNA: TGTGCCAGCAGCTTAGATCACCTAGCCACAGATACGCAGTATTTT
CDR3: CASSLDHLATDTQYF

V: TRBV11-2
D: .
length: 15
J: TRBJ2-1
size: few
DNA: TGTGCCAGCAGACGGGACGTCAGCTCCTACAATGAGCAGTTCTTC
CDR3: CASRRDVSSYNEQFF

V: TRBV6-2/TRBV6-3
D: TRBD2
length: 20
J: TRBJ2-3
size: .
DNA: TGTGCCAGCAGTACTACCTTTCAACCCCGACTAGCGGGGAACTCGGATACGCAGTATTTT
CDR3: CASSTTFQPRLAGNSDTQYF

V: TRBV29-1
D: .
length: 12
J: TRBJ1-2
size: .
DNA: TGCAGCGTTGACAGTGCTCTATGGAGCTACACCTTC
CDR3: CSVDSALWSYTF

V: TRBV6-1
D: TRBD1
length: 14
J: TRBJ2-1
size: once
DNA: TGTGCCAGCAACCGGGACAGGGGATCCAATGAGCAGTTCTTC
CDR3: CASNRDRGSNEQFF